This T cell receptor beta chain was captured in a study of vaccination effects on CD4 cells after COVID-19. At the level of the study: Participants were vaccinated with two doses of either the BNT162b2 or mRNA-1273 vaccine. Regarding the study as a whole: Few convalescent patients were included, and no early post-infection timepoints were sampled.

Having been cultured for 9 to 11 days, the cells underwent CD4+ T cell isolation. Half-medium changes using IL-2 medium occurred on days 3 and 7. As regards this clone: Its antigen is unidentified.

Here immunoSEQ multiplex PCR was the method, and the copy in TCRdb shows in-frame clones only, minus some. The sample contains about 45,000 clones, 60% to 80% of which appear only once. The CDR3 is 17 residues long. J gave up 3 bases and V 4 bases, and 12 bases lay outside the gene matches. CDR1 LNHNV and CDR2 YYDKDF come from the germline V gene (reference sequence). The genes are TRBV15 and TRBJ2-3, with 8 bases aligning to TRBD1. Specimen: CD4+ T cells from PBMCs cultured without peptide, collected before COVID-19 vaccination. This sequence originates from a human donor who had a prior SARS-CoV-2 infection. Here the CDR3 reads CATSTLLGTGLTDTQYF. CDR3 in DNA: TGTGCCACCAGCACATTGCTCGGGACAGGTCTTACAGATACGCAGTATTTT. The full variable domain, with the rest looked up from reference TRBV15 and TRBJ2-3, is DAMVIQNPRYQVTQFGKPVTLSCSQTLNHNVMYWYQQKSSQAPKLLFHYYDKDFNNEADTPDNFQSRRPNTSFCFLDIRSPGLGDTAMYLCATSTLLGTGLTDTQYFGPGTRLTVL.